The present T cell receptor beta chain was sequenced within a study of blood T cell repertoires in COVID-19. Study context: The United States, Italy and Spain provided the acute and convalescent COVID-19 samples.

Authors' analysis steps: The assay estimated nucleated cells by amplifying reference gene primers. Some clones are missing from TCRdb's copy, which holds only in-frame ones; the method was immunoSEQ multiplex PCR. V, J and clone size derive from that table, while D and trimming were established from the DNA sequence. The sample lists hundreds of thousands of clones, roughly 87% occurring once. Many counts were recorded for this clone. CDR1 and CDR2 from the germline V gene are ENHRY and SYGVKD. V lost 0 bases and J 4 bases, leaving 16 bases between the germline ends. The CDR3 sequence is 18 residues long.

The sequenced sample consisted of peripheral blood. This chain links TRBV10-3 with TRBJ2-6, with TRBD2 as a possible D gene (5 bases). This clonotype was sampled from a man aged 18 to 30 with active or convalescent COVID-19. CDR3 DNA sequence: TGTGCCATCAGTGAGTCTGAGGGTACGGCTACAGGGGCCAACGTCCTGACTTTC. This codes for CAISESEGTATGANVLTF.